This TCR beta chain was identified during a study of blood T cell repertoires in COVID-19. About the research overall: Spain, Italy and the United States supplied samples that represented acute and convalescent COVID-19. T cells, B-cell-depleted T cells, or PBMCs provided the cDNA or gDNA that served as material.

This clone was picked up one time. Authors' processing steps: Reference gene primer amplification yielded estimated nucleated cell counts. Sequencing was performed with immunoSEQ multiplex PCR; in TCRdb, only in-frame clones are kept and a portion is missing. V and J calls and clone size are given by that table; D and trimming were obtained from the DNA. Of about 180,000 clones in the sample, 80% to 90% were seen once. V shed 7 bases and J 4 bases; nucleotides not matched to a gene: 5. This CDR3 comprises 13 residues. Germline assignment: CDR1 MNHEY and CDR2 SVGAGI. Input material: peripheral blood. This TCR derives from a man in his fifties or sixties with active or convalescent COVID-19. The chain combines TRBV6-5 with TRBJ1-1; 8 bases fit TRBD1. In nucleotides, the CDR3 is TGTGCCAGCACTTGGGACAGGAGCACTGAAGCTTTCTTT. Its protein product is CASTWDRSTEAFF.